This T cell receptor (beta chain) came from a study of beta chain features in type 1 diabetes. Trimming removed 7 bases from V and 2 bases from J, with 9 bases in between. The CDR3 is 12 amino acids. Per the germline V gene, CDR1 is SQVTM and CDR2 is ANQGSEA. The isolated RNA, all of it, was reverse transcribed, so expressed TCRB transcripts were what got sequenced. Some clones are missing from TCRdb's copy, which holds only in-frame ones; the method was immunoSEQ multiplex PCR. The data contain about 470,000 clones, 30% of them singletons. This clone occurred a few times. The gene calls are TRBV29-1 and TRBJ2-1, with D tentatively TRBD1 or TRBD2 (5 bases each). Specimen: naive CD4+ T cells from blood. This TCR came from a man between 18 and 35 years old in good health. CDR3 DNA sequence: TGCAGCGGAGGGGTTGCCTACAATGAGCAGTTCTTC. This sequence encodes CSGGVAYNEQFF.